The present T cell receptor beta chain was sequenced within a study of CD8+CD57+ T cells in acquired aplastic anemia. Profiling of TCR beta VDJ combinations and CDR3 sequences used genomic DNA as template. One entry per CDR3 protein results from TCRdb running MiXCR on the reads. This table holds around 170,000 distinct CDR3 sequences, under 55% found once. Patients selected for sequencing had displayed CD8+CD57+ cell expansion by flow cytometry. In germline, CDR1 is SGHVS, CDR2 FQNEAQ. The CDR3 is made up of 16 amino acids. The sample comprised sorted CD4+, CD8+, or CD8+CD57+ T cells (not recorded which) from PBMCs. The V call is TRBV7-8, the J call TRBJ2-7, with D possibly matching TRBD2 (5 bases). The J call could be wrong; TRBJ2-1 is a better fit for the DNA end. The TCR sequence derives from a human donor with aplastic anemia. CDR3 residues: CASSYRAATSYNEQFF. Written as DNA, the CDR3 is TGTGCCAGCAGTTACAGAGCGGCTACTTCCTACAATGAGCAGTTCTTC.